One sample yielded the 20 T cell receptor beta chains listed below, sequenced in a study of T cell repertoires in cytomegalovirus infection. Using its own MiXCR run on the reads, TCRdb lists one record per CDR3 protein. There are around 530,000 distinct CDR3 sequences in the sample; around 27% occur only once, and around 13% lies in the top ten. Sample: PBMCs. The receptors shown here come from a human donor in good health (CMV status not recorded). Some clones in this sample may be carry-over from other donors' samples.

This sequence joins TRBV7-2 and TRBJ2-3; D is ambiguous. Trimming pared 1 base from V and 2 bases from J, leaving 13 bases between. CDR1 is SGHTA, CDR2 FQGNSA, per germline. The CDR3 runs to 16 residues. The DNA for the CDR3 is TGTGCCAGCAGCTTAGTGCGGCCTAGTCCCACAGATACGCAGTATTTT. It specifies CASSLVRPSPTDTQYF.

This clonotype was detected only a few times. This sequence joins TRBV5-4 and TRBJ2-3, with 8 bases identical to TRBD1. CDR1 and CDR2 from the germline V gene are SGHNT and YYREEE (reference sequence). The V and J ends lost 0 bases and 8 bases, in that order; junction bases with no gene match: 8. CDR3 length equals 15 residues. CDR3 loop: CASSLAVAGGVTQYF. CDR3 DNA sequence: TGTGCCAGCAGCTTGGCCGTGGCAGGGGGCGTTACGCAGTATTTT.

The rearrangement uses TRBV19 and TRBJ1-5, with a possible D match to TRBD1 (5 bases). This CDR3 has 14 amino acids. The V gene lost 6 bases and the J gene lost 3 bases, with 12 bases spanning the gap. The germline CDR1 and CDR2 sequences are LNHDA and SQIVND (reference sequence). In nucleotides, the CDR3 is TGTGCCAGTAGCTGGGACGGCACCAATCAGCCCCAGCATTTT. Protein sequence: CASSWDGTNQPQHF.

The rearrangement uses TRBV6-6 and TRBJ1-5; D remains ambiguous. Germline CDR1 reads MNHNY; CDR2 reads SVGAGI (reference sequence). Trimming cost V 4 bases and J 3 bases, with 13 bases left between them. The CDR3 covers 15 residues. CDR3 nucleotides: TGTGCCAGCAGTTCCGACGTACCCAACAATCAGCCCCAGCATTTT. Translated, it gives CASSSDVPNNQPQHF.

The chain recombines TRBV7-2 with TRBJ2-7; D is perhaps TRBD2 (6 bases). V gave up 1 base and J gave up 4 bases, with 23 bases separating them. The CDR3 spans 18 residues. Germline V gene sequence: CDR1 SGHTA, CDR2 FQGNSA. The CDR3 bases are TGTGCCAGCAGCTTAGACCGACCGGCCCGGGAGAAGAGATACGAGCAGTACTTC. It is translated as CASSLDRPAREKRYEQYF.

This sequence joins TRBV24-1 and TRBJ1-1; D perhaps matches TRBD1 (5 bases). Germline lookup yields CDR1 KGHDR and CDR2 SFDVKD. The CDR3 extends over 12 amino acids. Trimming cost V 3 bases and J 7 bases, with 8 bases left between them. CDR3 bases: TGTGCCACCAGTGATCAAGACAGTGAAGCTTTCTTT. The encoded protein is CATSDQDSEAFF.

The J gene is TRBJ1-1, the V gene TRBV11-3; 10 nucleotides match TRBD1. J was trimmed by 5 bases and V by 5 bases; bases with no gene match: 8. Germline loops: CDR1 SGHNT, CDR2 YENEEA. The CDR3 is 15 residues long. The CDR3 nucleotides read TGTGCCAGCAGCGTGGGACAGGGGTCTTATACTGAAGCTTTCTTT. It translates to CASSVGQGSYTEAFF.

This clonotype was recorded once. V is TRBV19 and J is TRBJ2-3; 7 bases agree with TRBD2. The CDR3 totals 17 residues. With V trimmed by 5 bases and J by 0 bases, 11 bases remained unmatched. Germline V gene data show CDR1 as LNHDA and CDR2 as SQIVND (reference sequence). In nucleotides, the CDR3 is TGTGCCAGTAGTCGGACCTTTTCGGGAGGTAGCACAGATACGCAGTATTTT. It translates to CASSRTFSGGSTDTQYF. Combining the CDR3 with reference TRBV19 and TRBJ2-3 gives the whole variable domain DGGITQSPKYLFRKEGQNVTLSCEQNLNHDAMYWYRQDPGQGLRLIYYSQIVNDFQKGDIAEGYSVSREKKESFPLTVTSAQKNPTAFYLCASSRTFSGGSTDTQYFGPGTRLTVL.

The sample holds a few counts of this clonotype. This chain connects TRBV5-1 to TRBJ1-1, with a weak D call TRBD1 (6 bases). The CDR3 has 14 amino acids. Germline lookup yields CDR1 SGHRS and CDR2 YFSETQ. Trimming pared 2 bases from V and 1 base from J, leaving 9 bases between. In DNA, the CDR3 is TGCGCCAGCAGCTTCCAGGGACAGAACACTGAAGCTTTCTTT. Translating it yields CASSFQGQNTEAFF. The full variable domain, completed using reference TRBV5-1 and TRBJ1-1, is KAGVTQTPRYLIKTRGQQVTLSCSPISGHRSVSWYQQTPGQGLQFLFEYFSETQRNKGNFPGRFSGRQFSNSRSEMNVSTLELGDSALYLCASSFQGQNTEAFFGQGTRLTVV.

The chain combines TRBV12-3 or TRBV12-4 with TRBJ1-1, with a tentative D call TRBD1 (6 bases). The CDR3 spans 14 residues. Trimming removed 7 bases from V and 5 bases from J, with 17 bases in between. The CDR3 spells CASNEQGSATEAFF. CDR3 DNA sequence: TGTGCCAGCAACGAACAGGGAAGTGCAACTGAAGCTTTCTTT.

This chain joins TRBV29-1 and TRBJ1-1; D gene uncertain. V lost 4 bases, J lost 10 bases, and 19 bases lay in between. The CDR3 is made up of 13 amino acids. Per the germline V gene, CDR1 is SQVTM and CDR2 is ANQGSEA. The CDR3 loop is CSVVSPVRFVAFF. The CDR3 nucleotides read TGCAGCGTTGTCAGTCCCGTGAGGTTCGTAGCTTTCTTT.

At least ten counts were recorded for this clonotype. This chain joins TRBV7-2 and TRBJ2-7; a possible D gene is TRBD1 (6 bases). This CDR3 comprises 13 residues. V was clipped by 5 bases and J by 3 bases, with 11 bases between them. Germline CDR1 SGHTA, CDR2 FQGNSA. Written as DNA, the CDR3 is TGTGCCAGCAGCCGACAGGAGTACTACGAGCAGTACTTC. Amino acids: CASSRQEYYEQYF.

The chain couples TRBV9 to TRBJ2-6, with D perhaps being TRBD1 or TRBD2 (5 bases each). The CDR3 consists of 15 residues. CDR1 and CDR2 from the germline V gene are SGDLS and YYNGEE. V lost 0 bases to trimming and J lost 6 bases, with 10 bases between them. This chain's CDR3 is CASSVDSGTANVLTF. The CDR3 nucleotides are TGTGCCAGCAGCGTAGACTCGGGGACGGCCAACGTCCTGACTTTC.

The CDR3, as DNA: TGTGCCACCAGTGCTCCGGGAGCAACAGATACGCAGTATTTT. Protein sequence: CATSAPGATDTQYF. The chain has TRBV24-1 and TRBJ2-3; D is perhaps TRBD2 (6 bases). Per the germline V gene, CDR1 is KGHDR and CDR2 is SFDVKD. V gave up 5 bases and J gave up 3 bases, with 11 bases separating them. This CDR3 is 14 amino acids long.

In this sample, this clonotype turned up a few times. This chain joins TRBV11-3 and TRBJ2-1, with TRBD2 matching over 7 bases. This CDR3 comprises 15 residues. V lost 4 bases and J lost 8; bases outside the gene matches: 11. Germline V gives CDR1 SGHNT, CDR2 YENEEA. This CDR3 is CASSSLREALYEQFF. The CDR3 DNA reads TGTGCCAGCAGCTCGCTCCGGGAGGCACTCTATGAGCAGTTCTTC.

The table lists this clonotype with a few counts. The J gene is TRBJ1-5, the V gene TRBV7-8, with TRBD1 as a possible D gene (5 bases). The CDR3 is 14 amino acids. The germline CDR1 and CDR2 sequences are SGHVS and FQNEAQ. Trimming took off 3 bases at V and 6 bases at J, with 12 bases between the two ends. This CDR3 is CASSFSRVPQPQHF. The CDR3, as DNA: TGTGCCAGCAGCTTTAGCAGGGTTCCTCAGCCCCAGCATTTT.

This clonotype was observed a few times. The CDR3 bases are TGTGCCAGCAGCCCGGGAGAAGTCCCAGATACGCAGTATTTT. Translating gives CASSPGEVPDTQYF. The chain uses TRBV2 and TRBJ2-3; the D gene is possibly TRBD2 (6 bases). This CDR3 contains 14 residues. Germline values: CDR1 SNHLY, CDR2 FYNNEI. V lost 6 bases and J lost 4, with 14 bases in between. The variable domain in full, with the rest retrieved from reference TRBV2 and TRBJ2-3, is EPEVTQTPSHQVTQMGQEVILRCVPISNHLYFYWYRQILGQKVEFLVSFYNNEISEKSEIFDDQFSVERPDGSNFTLKIRSTKLEDSAMYFCASSPGEVPDTQYFGPGTRLTVL.

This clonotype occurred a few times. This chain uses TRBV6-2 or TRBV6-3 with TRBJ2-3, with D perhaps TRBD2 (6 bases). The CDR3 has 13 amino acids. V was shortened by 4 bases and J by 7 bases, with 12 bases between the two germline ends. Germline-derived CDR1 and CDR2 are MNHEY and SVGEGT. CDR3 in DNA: TGTGCCAGCAGTTCGGGGACTTACCATACGCAGTATTTT. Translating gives CASSSGTYHTQYF.

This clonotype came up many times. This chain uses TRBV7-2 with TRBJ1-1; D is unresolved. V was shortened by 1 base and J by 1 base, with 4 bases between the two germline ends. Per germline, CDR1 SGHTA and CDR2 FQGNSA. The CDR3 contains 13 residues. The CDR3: CASSLGRNTEAFF. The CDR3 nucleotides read TGTGCCAGCAGCTTAGGCAGGAACACTGAAGCTTTCTTT.

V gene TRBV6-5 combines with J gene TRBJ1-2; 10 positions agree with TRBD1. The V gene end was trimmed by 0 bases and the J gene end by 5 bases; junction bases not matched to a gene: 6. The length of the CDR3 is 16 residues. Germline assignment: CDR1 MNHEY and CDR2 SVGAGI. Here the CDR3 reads CASSYSKTGGYYGYTF. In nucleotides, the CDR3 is TGTGCCAGCAGTTACTCGAAGACAGGGGGCTATTATGGCTACACCTTC.